This record covers a single T cell receptor beta chain. These data belong to a study of blood T cell repertoires in COVID-19. On the study more broadly: Sites across the United States, Italy and Spain contributed samples from acute and convalescent COVID-19.

The data were produced by immunoSEQ multiplex PCR, yet TCRdb's version contains in-frame clones alone and is incomplete. The sample has around 180,000 clones; roughly 70% are singletons. The CDR3 spans 15 residues. Germline CDR1 and CDR2: SQVTM and ANQGSEA. Between the trimmed V and J ends, which lost 4 bases and 2 bases, there was a span of 17 bases. Input material: peripheral blood. The clonotype was recovered from a woman older than 75 with acute or convalescent COVID-19. This chain connects TRBV29-1 to TRBJ2-5; no clear D gene. The chain's CDR3 is CSVAPESWAQETQYF. The DNA of the CDR3 is TGCAGCGTTGCCCCAGAAAGTTGGGCTCAAGAGACCCAGTACTTC.